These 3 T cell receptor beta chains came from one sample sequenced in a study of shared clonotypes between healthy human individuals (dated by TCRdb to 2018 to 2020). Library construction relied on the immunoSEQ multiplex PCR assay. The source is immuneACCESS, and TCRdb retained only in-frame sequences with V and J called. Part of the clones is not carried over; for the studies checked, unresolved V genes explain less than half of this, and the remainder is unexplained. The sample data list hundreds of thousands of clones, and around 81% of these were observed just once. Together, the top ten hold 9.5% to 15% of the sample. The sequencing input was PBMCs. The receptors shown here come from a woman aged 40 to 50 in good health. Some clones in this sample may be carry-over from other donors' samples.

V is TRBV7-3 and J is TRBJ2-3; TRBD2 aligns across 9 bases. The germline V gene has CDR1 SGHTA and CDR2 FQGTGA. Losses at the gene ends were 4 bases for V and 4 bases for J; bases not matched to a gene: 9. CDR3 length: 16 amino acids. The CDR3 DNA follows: TGTGCCAGCAGCTCTGCAGCAGGACTAGCGTCAGATACGCAGTATTTT. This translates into CASSSAAGLASDTQYF.

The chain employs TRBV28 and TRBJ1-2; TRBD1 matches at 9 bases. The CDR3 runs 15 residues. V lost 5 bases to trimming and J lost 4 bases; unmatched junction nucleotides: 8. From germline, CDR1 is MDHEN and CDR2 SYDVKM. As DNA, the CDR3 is TGTGCCAGCAGTATTAGACAGGGGGTGGGCTATGGCTACACCTTC. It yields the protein CASSIRQGVGYGYTF.

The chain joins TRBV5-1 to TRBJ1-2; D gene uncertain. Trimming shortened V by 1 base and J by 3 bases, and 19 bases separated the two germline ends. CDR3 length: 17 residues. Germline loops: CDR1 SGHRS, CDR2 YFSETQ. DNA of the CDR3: TGCGCCAGCAGCTTGTGGGGTTCCGAGCTGAGGGACTATGGCTACACCTTC. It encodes CASSLWGSELRDYGYTF.